The entry below gives a single T cell receptor beta chain sequence along with its context. This CDR3 region has 16 residues. The junction had 5 bases not matched to a gene; V was cut back by 0 bases and J by 4 bases. CDR1 LGHNA and CDR2 YNFKEQ come from the germline V gene. The data originate from a study of blood T cell repertoires in COVID-19. Study in general: T cells, B-cell-depleted T cells, or PBMCs supplied cDNA or gDNA.

Assay used: immunoSEQ multiplex PCR; TCRdb lists only in-frame clones, some missing. This sample has about 55,000 clones, with 75% to 95% found just once. The rearrangement joins TRBV4-2 to TRBJ2-1, with 8 positions matching TRBD2. The TCR sequence derives from a man aged 40-49 years with acute or convalescent COVID-19. Material for sequencing was peripheral blood. This chain's CDR3 is CASSQDDSGTYNEQFF. The CDR3 nucleotides read TGTGCCAGCAGCCAAGACGATAGCGGGACTTACAATGAGCAGTTCTTC.